Below, 29 T cell receptor beta chains from the same sample are listed, as sequenced in a study of T cells in localized non-small cell lung cancer. This table comes from immunoSEQ multiplex PCR, and its TCRdb copy is limited to in-frame clones, with some not included. The sample has roughly 30,000 clones; roughly 89% are singletons. The specimen was peripheral blood, collected before any cancer treatment. These receptors came from a woman aged 18 to 55 with stage I lung adenocarcinoma.

The chain has TRBV27 and TRBJ2-3; no definite D call. CDR1 is MNHEY, CDR2 SMNVEV, per germline (reference sequence). Trimming removed 5 bases from V and 1 base from J, with 7 bases in between. The CDR3 has 13 residues. As DNA, the CDR3 is TGTGCCAGCAGTGCAATAGGCACAGATACGCAGTATTTT. The encoded protein is CASSAIGTDTQYF.

A few counts support this clone. This chain joins TRBV9 and TRBJ2-1; the D is unclear. The CDR3 loop spans 13 amino acids. Germline V gene lookup returns CDR1 SGDLS and CDR2 YYNGEE. V was pared by 2 bases and J by 7 bases, with 10 bases between. The CDR3 reads CASSVRPLNEQFF. The CDR3 DNA is TGTGCCAGCAGCGTGAGACCCCTAAATGAGCAGTTCTTC.

The chain joins TRBV6-1 to TRBJ1-2; D not resolved. Trimming took 4 bases from V and 1 from J, leaving 7 bases between them. From germline, CDR1 is MNHNS and CDR2 SASEGT. This CDR3 has 13 amino acids. The CDR3 region has the DNA TGTGCCAGCAGTGGTGGCAGTAACTATGGCTACACCTTC. Its translation is CASSGGSNYGYTF.

The chain links TRBV10-3 to TRBJ1-2, with D maybe TRBD1 (6 bases). Between the trimmed V and J ends, which lost 0 bases and 1 base, there was a span of 15 bases. Germline CDR1 is ENHRY and CDR2 is SYGVKD. This CDR3 has 17 amino acids. This CDR3 is CAISESSWTVLNYGYTF. CDR3 nucleotides: TGTGCCATCAGTGAGTCGTCATGGACAGTCCTTAACTATGGCTACACCTTC.

The chain uses TRBV6-1 and TRBJ2-7; 7 bases map to TRBD1. The V gene end was trimmed by 3 bases and the J gene end by 5 bases; junction bases not matched to a gene: 10. Germline V gene sequence: CDR1 MNHNS, CDR2 SASEGT. The CDR3 has 15 amino acids. The CDR3 spells CASSESGTARNEQYF. The CDR3 DNA sequence: TGTGCCAGCAGTGAGAGTGGGACAGCCCGAAACGAGCAGTACTTC.

The chain employs TRBV28 and TRBJ2-1; TRBD1 matches 10 bases. The CDR3 consists of 14 residues. V lost 7 bases to trimming and J lost 8 bases; unmatched junction nucleotides: 8. The germline V gene encodes CDR1 MDHEN and CDR2 SYDVKM. CDR3 sequence: CASTRTGGVYEQFF. As DNA, the CDR3 is TGTGCCAGCACCCGGACAGGGGGAGTGTATGAGCAGTTCTTC.

The chain combines TRBV7-9 with TRBJ2-7, with TRBD1 identical over 8 bases. The CDR3 loop spans 15 amino acids. Germline-derived CDR1 and CDR2 are SEHNR and FQNEAQ (reference sequence). V was clipped by 5 bases and J by 4 bases; unmatched bases: 10. The CDR3 protein is CASSARQGKVYEQYF. The CDR3 nucleotides are TGTGCCAGCAGCGCACGACAGGGGAAGGTTTACGAGCAGTACTTC. Drawing the rest from reference TRBV7-9 and TRBJ2-7, the complete variable domain is DTGVSQNPRHKITKRGQNVTFRCDPISEHNRLYWYRQTLGQGPEFLTYFQNEAQLEKSRLLSDRFSAERPKGSFSTLEIQRTEQGDSAMYLCASSARQGKVYEQYFGPGTRLTVT.

This clone was observed once. The V and J genes are TRBV7-2 and TRBJ2-5; TRBD2 aligns across 8 bases. Per the germline V gene, CDR1 is SGHTA and CDR2 is FQGNSA. V lost 6 bases, J lost 5 bases, and 17 bases stayed unmatched. CDR3 length: 17 residues. CDR3 loop: CASSTGIGAGEWETQYF. CDR3 DNA sequence: TGTGCCAGCAGTACCGGTATTGGAGCGGGAGAGTGGGAGACCCAGTACTTC. Supplemented by reference TRBV7-2 and TRBJ2-5, the full variable domain reads GAGVSQSPSNKVTEKGKDVELRCDPISGHTALYWYRQSLGQGLEFLIYFQGNSAPDKSGLPSDRFSAERTGGSVSTLTIQRTQQEDSAVYLCASSTGIGAGEWETQYFGPGTRLLVL.

V gene TRBV13 combines with J gene TRBJ2-3; the D gene is possibly TRBD2 (5 bases). CDR3 size: 12 residues. Germline values: CDR1 PRHDT, CDR2 FYEKMQ (reference sequence). The V and J ends lost 6 bases and 2 bases respectively, with 6 bases between them. The CDR3: CASRRDTDTQYF. In DNA, the CDR3 is TGTGCCAGCAGACGGGACACAGATACGCAGTATTTT.

The chain combines TRBV28 with TRBJ1-3, with D unclear. The germline CDR1 and CDR2 sequences are MDHEN and SYDVKM. V was pared by 6 bases and J by 8 bases, with 8 bases between. This CDR3 has 11 residues. The CDR3: CASRKTDTIYF. CDR3 nucleotides: TGTGCCAGCAGAAAGACGGACACCATATATTTT.

The chain employs TRBV28 and TRBJ2-5; 9 nucleotides match TRBD2. V lost 6 bases to trimming and J lost 5 bases; unmatched junction nucleotides: 16. The CDR3 extends over 17 amino acids. CDR1 and CDR2 (germline): MDHEN, SYDVKM. CDR3 residues: CASSRSQGREGQETQYF. CDR3 sequence (DNA): TGTGCCAGCAGCAGATCCCAAGGGCGGGAGGGCCAGGAGACCCAGTACTTC.

The V gene is TRBV11-3, the J gene TRBJ2-1, with 13 bases identical to TRBD2. The CDR3 loop spans 18 amino acids. V lost 1 base to trimming and J lost 4 bases; unmatched junction nucleotides: 7. CDR1 SGHNT and CDR2 YENEEA come from the germline V gene. This CDR3 is CASSLVGLAGVSYNEQFF. CDR3 bases: TGTGCCAGCAGCTTAGTAGGACTAGCGGGAGTTTCGTACAATGAGCAGTTCTTC.

This clone was detected only a few times. The chain recombines TRBV5-1 with TRBJ1-1, with D perhaps TRBD1 (5 bases). The germline V and J ends were trimmed by 4 bases and 1 base, with 14 bases remaining between them. The CDR3 consists of 15 residues. Per germline, CDR1 SGHRS and CDR2 YFSETQ. The CDR3 sequence: CASSTTQGPNTEAFF. Written as DNA, the CDR3 is TGCGCCAGCAGCACGACCCAGGGACCGAACACTGAAGCTTTCTTT.

The rearrangement joins TRBV7-9 to TRBJ1-2; no definite D call. CDR3 length equals 11 residues. With 8 bases removed from V and 3 bases from J, the gap between germline ends came to 7 bases. Germline V lookup: CDR1 SEHNR, CDR2 FQNEAQ (reference sequence). CDR3 nucleotide sequence: TGTGCCAGCGACCGGGACTATGGCTACACCTTC. This codes for CASDRDYGYTF.

The V gene is TRBV6-6, the J gene TRBJ1-1; 7 positions match TRBD1. The CDR3 is 14 amino acids. With V trimmed by 9 bases and J by 0 bases, 7 bases remained unmatched. The germline CDR1 and CDR2 sequences are MNHNY and SVGAGI (reference sequence). The DNA of the CDR3 is TGTGCCAGTAGACAGGGACTAATGAACACTGAAGCTTTCTTT. Its protein product is CASRQGLMNTEAFF.

The chain joins TRBV4-1 to TRBJ1-3; D is unresolved. The CDR3 loop spans 13 amino acids. CDR1 and CDR2 from the germline V gene are MGHRA and YSYEKL. V lost 3 bases to trimming and J lost 4 bases, with 7 bases between them. CDR3 sequence: CASSQGWGNTIYF. In nucleotides, the CDR3 is TGCGCCAGCAGCCAGGGCTGGGGAAACACCATATATTTT.

The chain carries TRBV30 and TRBJ1-2; D not resolved. The germline V gene encodes CDR1 GTSNPN and CDR2 SVGIG (reference sequence). This CDR3 contains 11 residues. V was clipped by 4 bases and J by 3 bases, with 6 bases between them. The CDR3 region is CAWNRDYGYTF. The CDR3 DNA follows: TGTGCCTGGAACCGCGACTATGGCTACACCTTC.

This clone appeared once. This chain connects TRBV15 to TRBJ1-4; D ambiguous. Trimming stripped 3 bases from V and 5 bases from J, with 4 bases between. The germline gives CDR1 LNHNV, CDR2 YYDKDF (reference sequence). The CDR3 sequence is 12 residues long. As DNA, the CDR3 is TGTGCCACCAGCAGGGAAAATGAAAAACTGTTTTTT. This sequence encodes CATSRENEKLFF.

This chain links TRBV7-9 with TRBJ1-1, with 9 positions matching TRBD1. This CDR3 is 15 amino acids long. From germline, CDR1 is SEHNR and CDR2 FQNEAQ (reference sequence). V gave up 5 bases and J gave up 4 bases; unmatched junction bases: 8. CDR3 loop: CASSGGQGKGTEAFF. The CDR3 region has the DNA TGTGCCAGCAGCGGAGGACAGGGGAAGGGCACTGAAGCTTTCTTT.

This sequence joins TRBV7-8 and TRBJ1-2; D unclear. The CDR3 is 14 residues long. CDR1 SGHVS and CDR2 FQNEAQ come from the germline V gene. V lost 2 bases to trimming and J lost 4 bases, with 11 bases between them. CDR3 sequence reads: CASSLKTEGYGYTF. CDR3 DNA sequence: TGTGCCAGCAGCTTAAAAACAGAAGGCTATGGCTACACCTTC.

The V and J genes are TRBV5-1 and TRBJ2-7; TRBD2 is a possible D gene (6 bases). V was clipped by 1 base and J by 7 bases, with 15 bases between them. CDR3 length: 14 amino acids. CDR1 is SGHRS, CDR2 YFSETQ, per germline. CDR3 region: CASSLQEGLPEQYF. The CDR3, as DNA: TGCGCCAGCAGCTTGCAGGAGGGACTTCCGGAGCAGTACTTC.

The chain joins TRBV11-2 to TRBJ1-1, with unresolved D. The V end lost 1 base, the J end lost 6 bases, and 9 bases lay between the germline ends. The CDR3 consists of 13 residues. CDR1 SGHAT and CDR2 FQNNGV come from the germline V gene. The DNA for the CDR3 is TGTGCCAGCAGCTTAGCCACGATGGCTGAAGCTTTCTTT. Translation: CASSLATMAEAFF. The full variable domain, rest sourced from reference TRBV11-2 and TRBJ1-1, is EAGVAQSPRYKIIEKRQSVAFWCNPISGHATLYWYQQILGQGPKLLIQFQNNGVVDDSQLPKDRFSAERLKGVDSTLKIQPAKLEDSAVYLCASSLATMAEAFFGQGTRLTVV.

The rearrangement links TRBV6-5 to TRBJ2-3; TRBD1 aligns across 7 bases. The CDR3 runs to 14 residues. With 6 bases clipped from V and 2 bases from J, the junction kept 5 bases outside the gene matches. The germline CDR1 and CDR2 sequences are MNHEY and SVGAGI. The CDR3 bases are TGTGCCAGCAGCCGACAGGGCCCCACAGATACGCAGTATTTT. Translating it yields CASSRQGPTDTQYF.

This sequence joins TRBV5-1 and TRBJ1-1, with D perhaps TRBD1 (6 bases). Germline CDR1 is SGHRS and CDR2 is YFSETQ. The CDR3 covers 15 residues. V was shortened by 4 bases and J by 2 bases, with 15 bases between the two germline ends. The CDR3 nucleotides read TGCGCCAGCAGCGGCCCGGTGGGGGCTAACACTGAAGCTTTCTTT. Encoded protein: CASSGPVGANTEAFF.

This chain joins TRBV9 and TRBJ2-7, with D possibly matching TRBD1 (5 bases). V lost 0 bases to trimming and J lost 2 bases, with 9 bases between them. Germline V gives CDR1 SGDLS, CDR2 YYNGEE. The CDR3 runs 14 residues. CDR3 amino acids: CASSVGTGTYEQYF. Written as DNA, the CDR3 is TGTGCCAGCAGCGTAGGAACAGGTACCTACGAGCAGTACTTC.

The V gene is TRBV4-3, the J gene TRBJ2-5; no firm D call. The CDR3 has 13 residues. Germline CDR1 is LGHNA and CDR2 is YSLEER. The V end lost 4 bases, the J end lost 4 bases, and 10 bases lay between the germline ends. The CDR3 DNA reads as TGCGCCAGCAGCCGGCGAGTCGCAGAGACCCAGTACTTC. Residues: CASSRRVAETQYF.

This clone was seen a handful of times. The V gene is TRBV6-1, the J gene TRBJ1-5; D not resolved. Trimming took off 6 bases at V and 0 bases at J, with 6 bases between the two ends. CDR3 length equals 13 residues. Germline V gives CDR1 MNHNS, CDR2 SASEGT. CDR3 sequence reads: CASRTDSNQPQHF. CDR3 nucleotides: TGTGCCAGCAGGACGGATAGCAATCAGCCCCAGCATTTT.

The chain combines TRBV6-4 with TRBJ2-1; either TRBD1 or TRBD2 may supply D (5 bases each). V lost 2 bases to trimming and J lost 3 bases, with 14 bases between them. This CDR3 is 16 amino acids long. Germline values: CDR1 MRHNA, CDR2 SNTAGT. Here the CDR3 DNA reads TGTGCCAGCAGTGACGCCCAGGGAGTAGGCTACAATGAGCAGTTCTTC. Its translation: CASSDAQGVGYNEQFF.

The chain carries TRBV11-2 and TRBJ2-3; D gene uncertain. The CDR3 has 14 residues. The germline CDR1 and CDR2 sequences are SGHAT and FQNNGV. V was pared by 2 bases and J by 6 bases, with 12 bases between. Here the CDR3 reads CASSLSRSRDTQYF. The CDR3 DNA reads as TGTGCCAGCAGCTTATCCCGGTCCCGGGATACGCAGTATTTT.